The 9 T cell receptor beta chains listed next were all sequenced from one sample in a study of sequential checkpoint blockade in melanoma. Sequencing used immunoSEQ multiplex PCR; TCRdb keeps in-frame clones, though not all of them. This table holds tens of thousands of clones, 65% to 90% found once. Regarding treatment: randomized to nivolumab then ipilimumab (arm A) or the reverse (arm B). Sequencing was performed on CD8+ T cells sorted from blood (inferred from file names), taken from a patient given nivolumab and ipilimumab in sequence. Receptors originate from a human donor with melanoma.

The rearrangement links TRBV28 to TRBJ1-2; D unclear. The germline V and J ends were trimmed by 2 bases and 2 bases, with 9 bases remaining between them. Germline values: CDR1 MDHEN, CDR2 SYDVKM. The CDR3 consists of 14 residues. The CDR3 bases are TGTGCCAGCAGTTTAATTCTACAGAACTATGGCTACACCTTC. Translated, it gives CASSLILQNYGYTF.

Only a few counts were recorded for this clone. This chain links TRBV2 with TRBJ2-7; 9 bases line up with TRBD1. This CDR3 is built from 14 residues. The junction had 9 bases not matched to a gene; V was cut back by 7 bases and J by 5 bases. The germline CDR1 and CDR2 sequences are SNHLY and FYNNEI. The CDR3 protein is CASTALDRGHEQYF. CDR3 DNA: TGTGCCAGCACCGCTCTGGACAGGGGCCACGAGCAGTACTTC.

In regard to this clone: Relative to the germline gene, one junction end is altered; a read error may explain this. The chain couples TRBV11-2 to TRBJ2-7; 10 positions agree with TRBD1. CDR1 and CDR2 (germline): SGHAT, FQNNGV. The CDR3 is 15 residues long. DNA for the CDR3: TGCGCCAGCAGCCCTGGACAGGGGGAAGGGTACGAGCAGTACTTC. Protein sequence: CASSPGQGEGYEQYF.

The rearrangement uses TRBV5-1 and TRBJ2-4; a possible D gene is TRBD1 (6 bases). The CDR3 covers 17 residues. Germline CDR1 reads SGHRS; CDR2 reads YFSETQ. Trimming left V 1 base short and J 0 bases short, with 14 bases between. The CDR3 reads CASSLIGRGSAKNIQYF. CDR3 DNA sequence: TGCGCCAGCAGCTTGATCGGTAGGGGGTCAGCCAAAAACATTCAGTACTTC.

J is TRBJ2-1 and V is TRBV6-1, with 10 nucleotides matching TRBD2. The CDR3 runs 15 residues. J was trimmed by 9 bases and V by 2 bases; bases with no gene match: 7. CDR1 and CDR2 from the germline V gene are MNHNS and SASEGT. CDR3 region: CASSESAGGRFEQFF. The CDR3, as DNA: TGTGCCAGCAGTGAATCAGCGGGGGGGCGCTTTGAGCAGTTCTTC.

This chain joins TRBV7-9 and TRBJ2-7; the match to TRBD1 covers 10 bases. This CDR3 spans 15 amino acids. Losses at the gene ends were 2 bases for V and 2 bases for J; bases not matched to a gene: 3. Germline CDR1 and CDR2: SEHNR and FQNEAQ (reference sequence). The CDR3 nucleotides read TGTGCCAGCAGCTTAAGGGGACAGGGGCCCTACGAGCAGTACTTC. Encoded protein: CASSLRGQGPYEQYF.

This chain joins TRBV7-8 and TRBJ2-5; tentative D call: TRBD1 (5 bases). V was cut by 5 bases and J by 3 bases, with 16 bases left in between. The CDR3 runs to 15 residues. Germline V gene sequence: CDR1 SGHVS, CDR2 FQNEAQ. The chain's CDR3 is CASSTRQFRKETQYF. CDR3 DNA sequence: TGTGCCAGCAGCACACGACAGTTTCGGAAAGAGACCCAGTACTTC.

This CDR3 reads CASSLPRGSSYEQYF. CDR3 DNA: TGTGCCAGCAGCCTGCCTCGCGGAAGCTCCTACGAGCAGTACTTC. V and J are TRBV7-9 and TRBJ2-7, with D uncertain. Germline V gene sequence: CDR1 SEHNR, CDR2 FQNEAQ (reference sequence). This CDR3 is built from 15 residues. V was trimmed by 5 bases and J by 0 bases, leaving 14 bases between them.

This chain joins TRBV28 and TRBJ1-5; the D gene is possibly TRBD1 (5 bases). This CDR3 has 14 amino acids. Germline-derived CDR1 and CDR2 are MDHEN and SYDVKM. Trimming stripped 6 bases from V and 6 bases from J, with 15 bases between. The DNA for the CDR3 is TGTGCCAGCAGCAGCTCCTGGGGGGTTCAGCCCCAGCATTTT. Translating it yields CASSSSWGVQPQHF.